This T cell receptor (beta chain) is from a study of T cell changes during pregnancy in multiple sclerosis. With 6 bases clipped from V and 6 bases from J, the junction kept 8 bases outside the gene matches. This CDR3 is 13 amino acids long. The germline CDR1 and CDR2 sequences are SQVTM and ANQGSEA. Sequencing used immunoSEQ multiplex PCR; TCRdb keeps in-frame clones, though not all of them. The table lists more than 40,000 clones, nearly 90% of them singletons. This receptor was identified in a female donor with multiple sclerosis, enrolled in a pregnancy study. The sample in question was CD4+ T cells from peripheral blood mononuclear cells, obtained in the first trimester of pregnancy. This chain uses TRBV29-1 with TRBJ2-3, with 8 positions matching TRBD1. CDR3 in amino acids: CSVKTGAVDTQYF. The DNA for the CDR3 is TGCAGCGTCAAGACAGGGGCGGTGGATACGCAGTATTTT.